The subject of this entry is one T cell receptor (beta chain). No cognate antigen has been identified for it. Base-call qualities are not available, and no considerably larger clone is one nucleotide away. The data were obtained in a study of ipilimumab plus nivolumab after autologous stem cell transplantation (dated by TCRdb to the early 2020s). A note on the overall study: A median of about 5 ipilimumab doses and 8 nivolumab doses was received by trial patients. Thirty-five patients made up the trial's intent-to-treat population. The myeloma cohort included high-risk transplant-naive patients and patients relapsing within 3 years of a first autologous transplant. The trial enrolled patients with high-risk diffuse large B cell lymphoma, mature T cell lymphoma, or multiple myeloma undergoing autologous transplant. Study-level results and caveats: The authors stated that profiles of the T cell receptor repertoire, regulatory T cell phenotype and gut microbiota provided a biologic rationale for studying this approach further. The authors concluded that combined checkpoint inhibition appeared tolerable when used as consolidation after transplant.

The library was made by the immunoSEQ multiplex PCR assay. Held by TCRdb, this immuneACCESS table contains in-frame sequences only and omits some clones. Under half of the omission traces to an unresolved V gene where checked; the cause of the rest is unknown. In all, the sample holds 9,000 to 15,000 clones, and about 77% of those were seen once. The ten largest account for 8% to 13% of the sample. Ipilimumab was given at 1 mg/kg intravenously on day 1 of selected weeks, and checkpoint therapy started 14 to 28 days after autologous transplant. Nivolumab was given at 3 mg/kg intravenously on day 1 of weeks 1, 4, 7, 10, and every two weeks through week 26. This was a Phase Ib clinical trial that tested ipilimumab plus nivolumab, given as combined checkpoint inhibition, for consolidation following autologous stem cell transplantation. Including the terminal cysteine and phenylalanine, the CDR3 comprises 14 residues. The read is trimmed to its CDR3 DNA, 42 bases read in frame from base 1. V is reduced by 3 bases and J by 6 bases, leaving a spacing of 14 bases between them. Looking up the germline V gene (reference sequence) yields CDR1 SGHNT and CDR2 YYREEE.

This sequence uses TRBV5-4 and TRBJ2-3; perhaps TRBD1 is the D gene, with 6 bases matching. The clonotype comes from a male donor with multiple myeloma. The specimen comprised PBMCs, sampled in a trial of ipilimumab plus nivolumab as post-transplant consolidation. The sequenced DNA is TGTGCCAGCAGCTGGGGGCCCGCCGGGGATACGCAGTATTTT. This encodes CASSWGPAGDTQYF.